This T cell receptor (beta chain) is from a study of beta chain features in type 1 diabetes (dated by TCRdb to 2016 to 2018). Regarding the research as a whole: No differences in mean age, gender distribution, total cell number or subset yield were found between patients and healthy donors. A total of about 100,000,000 sorted cells were examined across all samples, and RNA yield correlated strongly with the number of cells per subset. The study compared TCRB repertoires of sorted circulating CD4+ T cell subsets between recently diagnosed type 1 diabetes patients and matched healthy donors. Whereas all 30 or so donors provided naive and central memory subsets, regulatory and stem cell-like memory subsets were isolated from just 8 patients and about 8 healthy donors.

All of the isolated RNA was reverse transcribed with the High Capacity cDNA Reverse Transcription Kit, so expressed TCRB transcripts were sequenced. Naive, central memory and regulatory T cell samples underwent deep immunoSEQ sequencing, averaging around 3.6 million total reads per sample. Sorted cells were lysed in RLT buffer, and RNA was extracted using DNase-treated RNeasy Micro or Mini kits according to cell number. Each cell subset was processed separately to prevent cross-contamination, with patient and healthy donor samples processed together. Using the immunoSEQ multiplex PCR, TCRB sequences were amplified from cDNA into 87-bp fragments spanning the CDR3 region. The amplicons were sequenced using the Illumina HiSeq platform. As for the original processing: Synthetic template baselines were used to correct PCR bias computationally, reads within Hamming distance 2 were collapsed, and singletons that could not be merged were discarded. Reads were aligned to IMGT to assign V, D and J genes, CDR3 length, and insertions or deletions at six rearrangement sites. Within each subset, clonotype counts were normalized to the number of sorted cells before true diversity and Gini coefficients were calculated with the tcR R package. The overlap coefficient, calculated on TCRB nucleotide sequences, was used to quantify repertoire sharing. In TCRdb, the immuneACCESS table is reduced to in-frame sequences with V and J assigned. These tables do not hold every clone; where another copy was compared, an unresolved V gene accounts for under half, and the others remain unexplained. The V and J calls and the clone size are those of that table, but D and trimming were determined from the DNA. Within this sample are some 160,000 clones, with roughly 10% of them counted one time only. The top ten hold roughly 0.72% of the sample.

A single peripheral blood draw of approximately 100 mL on average was collected from each donor into heparinised tubes. Naive, central memory, regulatory and stem cell-like memory CD4+ T cells were sorted on a BD FACSAria II using a panel including CD45RO, CCR7, CD25, CD127, CD95 and CD27. All sorted populations exceeded 95% purity. PBMCs were separated immediately by Lymphoprep density gradient centrifugation and were stained directly, without being cultured. So that batch effects would be minimized, each experiment stained and sorted samples in pairs, pairing one healthy donor with one patient. The CDR3 numbers 14 residues from cysteine through phenylalanine. Only the CDR3 part of the read is kept: 42 bases, read in frame from the first base. CDR1 and CDR2, looked up from the germline V gene, are SGHNT and YENEEA. V gives up 5 bases and J gives up 2 bases, and the segment between their germline ends measures 13 bases.

The research as a whole found: Because cDNA was sequenced instead of genomic DNA, activated cells with high expression could be over-represented, although the groups did not differ in activation or CD3 levels. Naive, central memory and regulatory TCRB repertoires appeared to be more similar among patients than among healthy donors. A moderate but significant shortening of TCRB CDR3 length was observed in type 1 diabetes patients in all four CD4+ subsets. Because small numbers of individuals were included in the HLA sub-analyses, any influence of HLA type on TCRB rearrangement was left unresolved. PCR might favor shorter templates, but patient and control samples were amplified and corrected together, so any skew would affect both groups equally. Fewer insertions and more nucleotide deletions at VDJ recombination sites were observed in patients with type 1 diabetes, implying thymic rearrangement abnormalities.

This clone has just a few counts. Its antigen remains undetermined. No quality values exist for individual bases; no much larger clone is one base distant. The rearrangement combines TRBV11-3 with TRBJ2-7; the D gene cannot be resolved reliably. The sequencing input was central memory CD4+ T cells from blood. This clonotype was sampled from a woman aged 25 to 45 with type 1 diabetes. The nucleotides read TGTGCCAGCAGCCGGTACCGAAATACCTACGAGCAGTACTTC. Its product reads: CASSRYRNTYEQYF.